Detailed here is one TCR beta chain. This record belongs to a study of T cell changes during pregnancy in multiple sclerosis. Assay used: immunoSEQ multiplex PCR; TCRdb lists only in-frame clones, some missing. The table lists 100,000 or so clones, 94% of them singletons, with around 0.96% in the top ten. The clonotype comes from a female donor with multiple sclerosis, enrolled in a pregnancy study. This specimen was peripheral blood, taken before pregnancy.

The chain's CDR3 is CASSLAGANEQFF. The DNA for the CDR3 is TGTGCCAGCAGCTTAGCGGGGGCGAATGAGCAGTTCTTC. The chain is built from TRBV27 and TRBJ2-1; 9 nucleotides agree with TRBD2. The V segment lost 6 bases and the J segment 7 bases; nucleotides outside the gene matches: 4. The germline V gene encodes CDR1 MNHEY and CDR2 SMNVEV (reference sequence). There are 13 residues in the CDR3.